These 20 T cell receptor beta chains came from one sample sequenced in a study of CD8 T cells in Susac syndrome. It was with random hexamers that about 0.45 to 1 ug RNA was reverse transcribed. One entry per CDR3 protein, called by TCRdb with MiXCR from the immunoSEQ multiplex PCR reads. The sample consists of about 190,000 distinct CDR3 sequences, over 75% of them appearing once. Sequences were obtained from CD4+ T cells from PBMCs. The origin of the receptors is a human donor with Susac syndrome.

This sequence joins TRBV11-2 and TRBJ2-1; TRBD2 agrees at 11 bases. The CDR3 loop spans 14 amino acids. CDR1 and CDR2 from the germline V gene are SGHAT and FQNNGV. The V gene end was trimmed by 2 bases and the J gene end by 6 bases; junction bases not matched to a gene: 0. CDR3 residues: CASSLLAGGNEQFF. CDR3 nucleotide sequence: TGTGCCAGCAGCTTACTAGCGGGAGGCAATGAGCAGTTCTTC.

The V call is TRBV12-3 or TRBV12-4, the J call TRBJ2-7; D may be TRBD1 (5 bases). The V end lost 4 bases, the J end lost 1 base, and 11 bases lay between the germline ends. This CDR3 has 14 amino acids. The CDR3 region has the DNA TGTGCCAGCAGTTCGATGGGGCGGTCCTACGAGCAGTACTTC. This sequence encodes CASSSMGRSYEQYF.

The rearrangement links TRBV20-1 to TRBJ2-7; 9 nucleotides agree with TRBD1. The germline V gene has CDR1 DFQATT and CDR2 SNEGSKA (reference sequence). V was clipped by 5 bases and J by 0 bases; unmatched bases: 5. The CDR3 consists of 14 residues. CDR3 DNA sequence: TGCAGTGCTCGACAGGGGGGCTTCTCCTACGAGCAGTACTTC. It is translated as CSARQGGFSYEQYF.

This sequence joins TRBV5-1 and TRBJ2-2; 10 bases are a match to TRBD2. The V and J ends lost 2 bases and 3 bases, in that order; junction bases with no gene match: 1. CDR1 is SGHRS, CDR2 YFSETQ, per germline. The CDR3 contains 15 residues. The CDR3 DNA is TGCGCCAGCAGCTTAACTAGCGGGGACACCGGGGAGCTGTTTTTT. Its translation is CASSLTSGDTGELFF.

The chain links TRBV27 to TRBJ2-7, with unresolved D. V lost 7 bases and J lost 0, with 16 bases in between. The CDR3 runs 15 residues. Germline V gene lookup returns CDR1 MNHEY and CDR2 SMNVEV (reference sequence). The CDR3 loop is CASMRSSRSSYEQYF. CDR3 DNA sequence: TGTGCCAGCATGCGCTCATCGCGGAGCTCCTACGAGCAGTACTTC.

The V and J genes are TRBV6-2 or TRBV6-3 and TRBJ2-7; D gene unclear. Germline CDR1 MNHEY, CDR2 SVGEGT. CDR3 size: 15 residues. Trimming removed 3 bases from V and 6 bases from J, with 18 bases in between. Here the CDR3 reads CASSYSDFTLLEQYF. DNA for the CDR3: TGTGCCAGCAGTTATTCTGACTTTACTTTACTCGAGCAGTACTTC.

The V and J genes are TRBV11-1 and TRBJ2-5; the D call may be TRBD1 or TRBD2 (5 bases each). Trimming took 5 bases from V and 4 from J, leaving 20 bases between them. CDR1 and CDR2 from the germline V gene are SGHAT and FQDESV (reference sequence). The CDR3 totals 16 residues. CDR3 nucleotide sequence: TGTGCCAGCAGCCCCCGGGGACGCGTACCCGGAGAGACCCAGTACTTC. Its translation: CASSPRGRVPGETQYF.

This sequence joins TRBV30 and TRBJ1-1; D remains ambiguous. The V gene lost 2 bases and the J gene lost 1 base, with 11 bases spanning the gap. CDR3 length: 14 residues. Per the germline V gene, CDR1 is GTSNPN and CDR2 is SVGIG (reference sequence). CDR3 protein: CAWSLKRWNTEAFF. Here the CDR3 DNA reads TGTGCCTGGAGTCTCAAGAGATGGAACACTGAAGCTTTCTTT. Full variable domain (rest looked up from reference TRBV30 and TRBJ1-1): SQTIHQWPATLVQPVGSPLSLECTVEGTSNPNLYWYRQAAGRGLQLLFYSVGIGQISSEVPQNLSASRPQDRQFILSSKKLLLSDSGFYLCAWSLKRWNTEAFFGQGTRLTVV.

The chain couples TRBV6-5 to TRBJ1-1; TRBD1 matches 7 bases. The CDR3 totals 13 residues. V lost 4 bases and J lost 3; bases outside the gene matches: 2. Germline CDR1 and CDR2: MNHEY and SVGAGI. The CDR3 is CASSWQGDTEAFF. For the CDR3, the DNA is TGTGCCAGCAGTTGGCAGGGGGACACTGAAGCTTTCTTT.

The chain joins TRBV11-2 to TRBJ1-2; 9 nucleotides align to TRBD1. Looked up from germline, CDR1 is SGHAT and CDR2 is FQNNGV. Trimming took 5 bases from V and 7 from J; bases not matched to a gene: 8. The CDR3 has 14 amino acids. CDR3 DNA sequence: TGTGCCAGCAGCCTGATACAGGGGGCCGGTGGCTACACCTTC. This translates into CASSLIQGAGGYTF.

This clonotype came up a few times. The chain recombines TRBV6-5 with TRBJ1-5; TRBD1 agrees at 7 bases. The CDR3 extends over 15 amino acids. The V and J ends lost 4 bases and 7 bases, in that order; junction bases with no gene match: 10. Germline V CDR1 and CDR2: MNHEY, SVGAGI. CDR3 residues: CASSSRRQGGQPQHF. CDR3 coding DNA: TGTGCCAGCAGTTCCCGTAGACAGGGAGGCCAGCCCCAGCATTTT.

The CDR3 spells CASSPGSNQPQHF. In DNA form, the CDR3 reads TGTGCCAGTAGCCCCGGGAGCAATCAGCCCCAGCATTTT. The genes are TRBV19 and TRBJ1-5, with D unclear. V was shortened by 6 bases and J by 1 base, with 7 bases between the two germline ends. This CDR3 spans 13 amino acids. Per germline, CDR1 LNHDA and CDR2 SQIVND (reference sequence).

The CDR3 is CASSPWSRTGKGTDTQYF. The CDR3 coding sequence is TGTGCCAGCAGCCCGTGGTCTCGGACAGGGAAAGGCACAGATACGCAGTATTTT. V and J are TRBV7-3 and TRBJ2-3; TRBD1 agrees at 8 bases. With V trimmed by 5 bases and J by 1 base, 14 bases remained unmatched. Germline CDR1 reads SGHTA; CDR2 reads FQGTGA. The CDR3 covers 18 residues.

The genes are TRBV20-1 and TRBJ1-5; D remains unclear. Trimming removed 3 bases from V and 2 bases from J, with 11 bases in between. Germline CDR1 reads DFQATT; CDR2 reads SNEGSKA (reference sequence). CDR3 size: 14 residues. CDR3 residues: CSARQVYGNQPQHF. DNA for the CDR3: TGCAGTGCTAGGCAGGTCTACGGCAATCAGCCCCAGCATTTT.

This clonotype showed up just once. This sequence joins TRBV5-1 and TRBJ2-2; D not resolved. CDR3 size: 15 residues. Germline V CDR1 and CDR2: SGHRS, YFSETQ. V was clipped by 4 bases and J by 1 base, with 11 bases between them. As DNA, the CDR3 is TGCGCCAGCAGCCCCGGACCCATGAACACCGGGGAGCTGTTTTTT. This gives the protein CASSPGPMNTGELFF.

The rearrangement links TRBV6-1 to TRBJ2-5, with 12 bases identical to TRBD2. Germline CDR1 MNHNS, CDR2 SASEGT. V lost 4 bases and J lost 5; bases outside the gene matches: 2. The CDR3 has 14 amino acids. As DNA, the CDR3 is TGTGCCAGCAGTGGGACTAGCGGGACGGAGACCCAGTACTTC. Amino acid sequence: CASSGTSGTETQYF.

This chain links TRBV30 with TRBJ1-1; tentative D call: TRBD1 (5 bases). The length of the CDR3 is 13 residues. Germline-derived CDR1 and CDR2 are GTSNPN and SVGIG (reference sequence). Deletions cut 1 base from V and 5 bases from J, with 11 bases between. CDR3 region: CAWSGGRGTEAFF. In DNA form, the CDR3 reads TGTGCCTGGAGTGGAGGTAGGGGAACTGAAGCTTTCTTT.

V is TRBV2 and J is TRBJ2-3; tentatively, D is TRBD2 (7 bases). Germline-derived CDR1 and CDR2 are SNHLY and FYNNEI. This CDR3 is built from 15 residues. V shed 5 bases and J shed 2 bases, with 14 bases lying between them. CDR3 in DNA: TGTGCCAGCAGTTCCCAAGCGGGACACACAGATACGCAGTATTTT. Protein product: CASSSQAGHTDTQYF.

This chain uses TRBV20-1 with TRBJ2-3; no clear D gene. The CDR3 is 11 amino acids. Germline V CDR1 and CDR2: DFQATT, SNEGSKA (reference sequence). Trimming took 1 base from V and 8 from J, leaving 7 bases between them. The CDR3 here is CSARALVTQYF. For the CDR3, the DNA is TGCAGTGCTAGAGCCTTAGTTACGCAGTATTTT.

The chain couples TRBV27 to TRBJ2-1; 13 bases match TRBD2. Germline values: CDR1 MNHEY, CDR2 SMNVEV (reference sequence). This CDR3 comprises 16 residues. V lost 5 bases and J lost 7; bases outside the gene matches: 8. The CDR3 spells CASSAAGTSGINEQFF. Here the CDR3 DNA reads TGTGCCAGCAGTGCAGCCGGGACTAGCGGGATTAATGAGCAGTTCTTC.